Listed below are T cell receptor beta chains from one sample, sequenced in a study of blood T cell repertoires in COVID-19. Profiling relied on immunoSEQ multiplex PCR, and the TCRdb table lists in-frame clones only, not all of them. The table records roughly 200,000 clones, around four fifths of them present only once. Sequenced input: PBMCs or T cells enriched from blood (not recorded which). These receptors were obtained from a woman in her 50s who had been exposed to COVID-19. Both conserved end residues are part of each CDR3. A D gene is named only where the DNA matches it firmly. Size is omitted from some rows. Given values are once, few, many or a class for expanded clones.

size: -
J: TRBJ2-1
V: TRBV5-1
D: TRBD1
DNA: TGCGCCAGCAGCCAAACCGGGACAGGGGTAAATGAGCAGTTCTTC
CDR3: CASSQTGTGVNEQFF

size: -
J: TRBJ2-1
V: TRBV7-2
D: -
DNA: TGTGCCAGCAGCTTAGGAGTGGGTTTTCAAGAGGTGAATGAGCAGTTCTTC
CDR3: CASSLGVGFQEVNEQFF

size: -
J: TRBJ2-5
V: TRBV5-8
D: TRBD2
DNA: TGTGCCAGTGGGACTAGCGGGGGAATATGGGAGACCCAGTACTTC
CDR3: CASGTSGGIWETQYF

size: -
J: TRBJ1-5
V: TRBV4-3
D: -
DNA: TGCGCCAGCAGCCAAGACGGCCGGACTTATCAGCCCCAGCATTTT
CDR3: CASSQDGRTYQPQHF

size: few
J: TRBJ2-5
V: TRBV2
D: -
DNA: TGTGCCAGCACCGCCCACGGGGGAGAGACCCAGTACTTC
CDR3: CASTAHGGETQYF

size: once
J: TRBJ1-2
V: TRBV7-2
D: -
DNA: TGTGCCAGCAGCTCAATTTTGGGCCTTTTCCCCTCGGGGAGGTATGGCTACACCTTC
CDR3: CASSSILGLFPSGRYGYTF

size: -
J: TRBJ1-1
V: TRBV27
D: -
DNA: TGTGCCAGCAGTCTATTAGGGAGGACTGAAGCTTTCTTT
CDR3: CASSLLGRTEAFF

size: -
J: TRBJ2-1
V: TRBV15
D: -
DNA: TGTGCCACCAGCAAGGGAGGCTTCGATGAGCAGTTCTTC
CDR3: CATSKGGFDEQFF

size: -
J: TRBJ1-2
V: TRBV6-5
D: -
DNA: TGTGCCAGCAGGACACCTCCCTATGGCTACACCTTC
CDR3: CASRTPPYGYTF

size: -
J: TRBJ2-3
V: TRBV24-1
D: TRBD2
DNA: TGTGCCACGGGACTAGCGGGGTTGGATACGCAGTATTTT
CDR3: CATGLAGLDTQYF

size: -
J: TRBJ1-2
V: TRBV24-1
D: TRBD1
DNA: TGTGCCACCAGTATTCCGATGCGACAGGGATCAGGTGGCTACACCTTC
CDR3: CATSIPMRQGSGGYTF

size: -
J: TRBJ2-2
V: TRBV7-3
D: -
DNA: TGTGCCAGCAGCTGGGGACATTCCGGGGAGCTGTTTTTT
CDR3: CASSWGHSGELFF

size: -
J: TRBJ2-3
V: TRBV4-1
D: TRBD2
DNA: TGCGCCAGCAGCCAACTACGAACAGCGGGGGGGCCTACAGATACGCAGTATTTT
CDR3: CASSQLRTAGGPTDTQYF

size: -
J: TRBJ1-1
V: TRBV9
D: -
DNA: TGTGCCAGCAGCGTATCAGGGGCCAACACTGAAGCTTTCTTT
CDR3: CASSVSGANTEAFF

size: -
J: TRBJ2-7
V: TRBV19
D: TRBD1
DNA: TGTGCCAGTAGTAGAGCCGGGACAGGGCGCTACGAGCAGTACTTC
CDR3: CASSRAGTGRYEQYF

size: -
J: TRBJ1-4
V: TRBV30
D: -
DNA: TGTGCCTGGAGTGCAGGAACGTGGTTTGAAAAACTGTTTTTT
CDR3: CAWSAGTWFEKLFF

size: -
J: TRBJ1-2
V: TRBV18
D: -
DNA: TGTGCCAGCTCACCTGAACAGTACTATGGCTACACCTTC
CDR3: CASSPEQYYGYTF

size: -
J: TRBJ2-1
V: TRBV11-1
D: -
DNA: TGTGCCAGCGGAGGGGGCCTTAGCTCCTACAATGAGCAGTTCTTC
CDR3: CASGGGLSSYNEQFF

size: -
J: TRBJ1-1
V: TRBV14
D: -
DNA: TGTGCCAGCAGCCGGGGGCCCGCGGTTAAGACTGAAGCTTTCTTT
CDR3: CASSRGPAVKTEAFF

size: -
J: TRBJ2-1
V: TRBV28
D: -
DNA: TGTGCCAGCAGTTTATACAGGGATGCCAATGAGCAGTTCTTC
CDR3: CASSLYRDANEQFF

size: -
J: TRBJ1-2
V: TRBV10-3
D: -
DNA: TGTGCCATCAGTGAAGGGGCCCTCAGGGGCTACACCTTC
CDR3: CAISEGALRGYTF

size: -
J: TRBJ2-5
V: TRBV5-1
D: TRBD1
DNA: TGCGCCAGCAGCTTACCGGGACAGCAAGAGACCCAGTACTTC
CDR3: CASSLPGQQETQYF

size: few
J: TRBJ2-3
V: TRBV5-4
D: -
DNA: TGTGCCAGCAGCGCACAGGGGACTAGCACAGATACGCAGTATTTT
CDR3: CASSAQGTSTDTQYF